This passage covers 9 T cell receptor beta chains from one sample sequenced in a study of CD8 T cells in ankylosing spondylitis. TCRdb ran MiXCR on the 5' RACE reads and lists one entry per CDR3 protein. The sample lists 300,000 to 350,000 distinct CDR3 sequences; roughly 20% were seen once. The material sequenced was blood, either unsorted or a sorted T cell fraction (not recorded which). These receptors were obtained from a female donor with ankylosing spondylitis or in good health (not recorded which).

This clonotype was picked up a small number of times. The chain recombines TRBV5-1 with TRBJ1-2; the match to TRBD1 covers 8 bases. With 0 bases clipped from V and 7 bases from J, the junction kept 5 bases outside the gene matches. This CDR3 has 14 residues. Germline V lookup: CDR1 SGHRS, CDR2 YFSETQ. The CDR3, as DNA: TGCGCCAGCAGCTTGGACAGGGGGAACCGTGGCTACACCTTC. Its translation is CASSLDRGNRGYTF.

J is TRBJ2-1 and V is TRBV19; TRBD2 matches 13 bases. The CDR3 consists of 17 residues. Trimming at V came to 5 bases and at J to 7 bases, leaving 11 bases not matched to a gene. In germline, CDR1 is LNHDA, CDR2 SQIVND (reference sequence). As DNA, the CDR3 is TGTGCCAGTAGTTCATTTCGACTAGCGGGAGGAGGAAATGAGCAGTTCTTC. Translated, it gives CASSSFRLAGGGNEQFF.

The genes are TRBV5-4 and TRBJ2-7; TRBD2 matches 11 bases. Germline V gene data show CDR1 as SGHNT and CDR2 as YYREEE (reference sequence). Trimming took 7 bases from V and 4 from J; bases not matched to a gene: 4. This CDR3 region has 13 residues. The CDR3 DNA is TGTGCCAGCGCCCTAGCGGGGGGTTACGAGCAGTACTTC. It is translated as CASALAGGYEQYF.

This chain links TRBV6-1 with TRBJ2-3; unclear D gene. The germline V gene has CDR1 MNHNS and CDR2 SASEGT. The CDR3 has 15 residues. The CDR3 coding sequence is TGTGTCGGATTCAACTACCCTGGGAGCACAGATACGCAGTATTTT. Protein sequence: CVGFNYPGSTDTQYF.

On this clonotype itself: At one boundary the junction diverges from the germline segment, which might be a read error. The rearrangement links TRBV27 to TRBJ1-1; TRBD1 might be the D (5 bases). Germline V gene lookup returns CDR1 MNHEY and CDR2 SMNVEV (reference sequence). The CDR3 has 14 amino acids. As DNA, the CDR3 is TGCACCAGCAGTTCCGGACACACTTACACTGAAGCTTTCTTT. Its translation is CTSSSGHTYTEAFF.

This clonotype was seen a few times. This rearrangement joins TRBV27 to TRBJ2-7, with TRBD1 as a possible D gene (5 bases). Germline CDR1 MNHEY, CDR2 SMNVEV (reference sequence). The CDR3 sequence is 13 residues long. V shed 4 bases and J shed 2 bases, with 9 bases lying between them. For the CDR3, the DNA is TGTGCCAGCAGTTCCGACAGTACCTACGAGCAGTACTTC. This gives the protein CASSSDSTYEQYF.

This clonotype was seen more than once but under ten times. CDR3 nucleotides: TGTGCCAGCAGCTCCGAACGTCTGCGGACGGCTAACTATGGCTACACCTTC. Protein product: CASSSERLRTANYGYTF. The chain has TRBV7-9 and TRBJ1-2; no firm D call. The CDR3 is 17 residues long. CDR1 is SEHNR, CDR2 FQNEAQ, per germline (reference sequence). V dropped 4 bases and J dropped 0 bases, with 18 bases sitting between them.

This clonotype has a handful of counts. Here the CDR3 reads CASGTSGVQETQYF. The CDR3 nucleotides read TGTGCCAGTGGGACTAGCGGTGTTCAAGAGACCCAGTACTTC. This chain joins TRBV19 and TRBJ2-5; 11 positions agree with TRBD2. The V segment lost 8 bases and the J segment 2 bases; nucleotides outside the gene matches: 4. The germline gives CDR1 LNHDA, CDR2 SQIVND (reference sequence). This CDR3 contains 14 residues.

Only a few counts were recorded for this clonotype. The V gene is TRBV25-1, the J gene TRBJ2-1, with D possibly being TRBD1 or TRBD2 (5 bases each). V was shortened by 3 bases and J by 5 bases, with 14 bases between the two germline ends. The CDR3 has 15 amino acids. CDR1 MGHDK and CDR2 SYGVNS come from the germline V gene. The CDR3 protein is CASSDGTRGNNEQFF. As DNA, the CDR3 is TGTGCCAGCAGTGACGGGACCCGGGGCAACAATGAGCAGTTCTTC.